This TCR beta chain was sequenced during a study of blood T cells in healthy people across ages. Primers used in a second PCR of roughly 6 to 11 cycles were a sample-barcoded 5' primer and a J-beta primer mix. TCRdb called the 5' RACE reads again in MiXCR, with one record for every CDR3 protein. The profile shows about 1.8 million distinct CDR3 sequences, around 50% of them singletons. The individuals who served as donors were healthy Caucasians living in Russia, aged about 6 to 100. This CDR3 has 17 residues. The trim removed 0 bases at V and 2 bases at J, leaving 2 bases unmatched. CDR1 and CDR2 (germline): LGHNA, YSLEER.

The chain has TRBV4-3 and TRBJ2-1, with 12 bases matching TRBD2. Sequenced: blood. The sequence came from a woman aged 40 to 50 in good health. The chain's CDR3 is CASSQDASGGAYNEQFF. As DNA, the CDR3 is TGCGCCAGCAGCCAAGATGCTAGCGGGGGGGCCTACAATGAGCAGTTCTTC.